This T cell receptor (beta chain) was obtained from a study of T cell changes during pregnancy in multiple sclerosis. Assay: immunoSEQ multiplex PCR; the TCRdb copy retains only in-frame clones and omits some. The table records 100,000 or so clones, about 94% of them present only once. The CDR3 covers 13 residues. Trimming shortened V by 2 bases and J by 8 bases, and 12 bases separated the two germline ends. From germline, CDR1 is MNHNS and CDR2 SASEGT. The V call is TRBV6-1, the J call TRBJ1-2; D ambiguous. This clonotype was obtained from a female donor with multiple sclerosis, enrolled in a pregnancy study. The specimen was peripheral blood, collected in the third trimester of pregnancy. Written as DNA, the CDR3 is TGTGCCAGCAGTGAATTGGGGAGGAACGGCTACACCTTC. It translates to CASSELGRNGYTF.